The TCR beta chain under discussion was sequenced for a study of tumor-infiltrating lymphocytes in primary liver carcinoma. A primer matching the constant region was used to make TCR beta cDNA from 450 to 500 ng of total RNA. Three nested multiplex PCR rounds of slightly modified ARM-PCR generated TCR beta libraries. A C-beta reverse primer was combined with TRBV1-TRBV30 forward primers in the first two PCR rounds, and each round had approximately 10 cycles. TCRdb re-analysed the multiplex PCR reads in MiXCR, keeping a single row per CDR3 protein. The repertoire holds approximately 99,000 distinct CDR3 sequences, with over 55% as singletons. Co-extraction yielded RNA and DNA from around 20-30 mg of unsorted bulk tissue. With 11 bases removed from V and 8 bases from J, the gap between germline ends came to 12 bases. This CDR3 region has 11 residues. CDR1 and CDR2 from the germline V gene are SGHNT and YENEEA.

This TCR came from a woman aged 60-75 years with primary liver carcinoma and hepatitis B virus infection. Sequenced: liver tumor tissue from sampling region 5. As to subset: tumor region T5, tumor centre. The J gene is TRBJ2-2, the V gene TRBV11-3; D call uncertain. This CDR3 reads CADTALGELFF. The CDR3, as DNA: TGTGCCGACACGGCTTTGGGGGAGCTGTTTTTT.